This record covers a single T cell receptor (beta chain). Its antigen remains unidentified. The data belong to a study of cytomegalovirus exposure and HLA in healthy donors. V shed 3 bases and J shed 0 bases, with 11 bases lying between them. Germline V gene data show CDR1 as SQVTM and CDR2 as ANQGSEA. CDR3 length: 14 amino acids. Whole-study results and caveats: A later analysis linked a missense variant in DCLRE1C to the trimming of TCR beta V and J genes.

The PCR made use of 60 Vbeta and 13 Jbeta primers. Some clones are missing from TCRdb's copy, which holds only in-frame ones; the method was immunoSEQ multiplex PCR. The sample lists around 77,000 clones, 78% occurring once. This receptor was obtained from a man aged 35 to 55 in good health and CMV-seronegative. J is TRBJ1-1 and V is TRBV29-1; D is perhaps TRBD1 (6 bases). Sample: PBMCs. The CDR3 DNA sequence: TGCAGCGTTGACAGGGGAGAATTGAACACTGAAGCTTTCTTT. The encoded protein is CSVDRGELNTEAFF.